This record concerns one T cell receptor beta chain sequence. This CDR3 spans 18 amino acids. CDR1 is SGHAT, CDR2 FQNNGV, per germline. Trimming took 2 bases from V and 2 from J, leaving 20 bases between them. This sample stems from a study of blood T cell repertoires in COVID-19. Participants' own reports of clinical history determined their cohort assignment. Two negative PCRs, clearance, or symptom resolution were required of recovered Cohort 3 donors. The protocol was immunoSEQ multiplex PCR, while the TCRdb copy is restricted to in-frame clones and leaves out a portion. The sample yields some 250,000 clones, approximately 90% seen once.

The chain is built from TRBV11-2 and TRBJ2-3; tentative D call: TRBD2 (6 bases). The source is a man aged 35 to 55 who had recovered from COVID-19. The sequenced sample consisted of PBMCs or T cells enriched from blood (not recorded which). The CDR3 bases are TGTGCCAGCAGCTTAAGGCCCCCACCCGGGACTTCCACAGATACGCAGTATTTT. This gives the protein CASSLRPPPGTSTDTQYF.